This note documents a single T cell receptor (beta chain) sequence. PCR involved 60 Vbeta and 13 Jbeta primers. Profiled with immunoSEQ multiplex PCR; TCRdb holds only in-frame clones, not every one. The sample includes 90,000 to 150,000 clones, around 78% of them seen just once. The sample originates from a study of cytomegalovirus exposure and HLA in healthy donors. Germline CDR1 reads MNHEY; CDR2 reads SVGAGI. Trimming removed 5 bases at V and 6 bases at J, with 17 bases between. The CDR3 is 15 residues long. J is TRBJ1-5 and V is TRBV6-5; weak D call: TRBD1 (5 bases). This TCR came from a woman aged 30 to 39 in good health and CMV-seropositive. Source material: PBMCs. The CDR3 nucleotides are TGTGCCAGCAGTCAGGGACTTACACCCACTCAGCCCCAGCATTTT. As protein: CASSQGLTPTQPQHF.